This T cell receptor beta chain stems from a study of blood T cells in healthy people across ages. The germline V gene has CDR1 MNHEY and CDR2 SMNVEV (reference sequence). The CDR3 has 15 amino acids. Around 9.4 milliliters was the volume of peripheral blood drawn from each donor. The use of a sample-barcoded 5' primer and a J-beta primer mix characterized a second PCR of 7 to 11 cycles. One entry per CDR3 protein results from TCRdb running MiXCR on the 5' RACE reads. This sample has 550,000 to 750,000 distinct CDR3 sequences, with about 21% found just once. Study outcomes and limitations: No one knew whether donors had CMV, which possibly confounded expanded clonotype changes.

About this clonotype itself: Its antigen is still unknown. One junction end does not reproduce the germline sequence, and a read error may be involved.

The V and J genes are TRBV27 and TRBJ2-5, with TRBD1 as a possible D gene (8 bases). This TCR was recovered from a man between 65 and 85 years old in good health. The specimen sequenced was blood. CDR3: CASSKGQGGQETQCF. CDR3 sequence (DNA): TGTGCCAGCAGCAAAGGACAGGGAGGGCAAGAGACCCAGTGCTTC.